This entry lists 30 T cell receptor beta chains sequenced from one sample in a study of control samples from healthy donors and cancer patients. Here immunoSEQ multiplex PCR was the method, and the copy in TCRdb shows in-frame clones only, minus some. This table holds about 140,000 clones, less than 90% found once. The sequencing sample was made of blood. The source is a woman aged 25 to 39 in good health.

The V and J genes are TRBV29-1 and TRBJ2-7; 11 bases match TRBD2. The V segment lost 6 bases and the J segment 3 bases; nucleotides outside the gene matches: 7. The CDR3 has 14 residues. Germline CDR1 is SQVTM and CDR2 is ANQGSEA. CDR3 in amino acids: CSVSGTSGFYEQYF. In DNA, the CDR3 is TGCAGCGTATCTGGGACTAGCGGATTCTACGAGCAGTACTTC.

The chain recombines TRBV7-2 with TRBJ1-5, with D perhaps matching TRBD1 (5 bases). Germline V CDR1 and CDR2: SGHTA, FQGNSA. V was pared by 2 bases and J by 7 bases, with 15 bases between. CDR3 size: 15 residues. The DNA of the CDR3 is TGTGCCAGCAGCTTATTGGGGCTCCAAGGACAGCCCCAGCATTTT. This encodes CASSLLGLQGQPQHF.

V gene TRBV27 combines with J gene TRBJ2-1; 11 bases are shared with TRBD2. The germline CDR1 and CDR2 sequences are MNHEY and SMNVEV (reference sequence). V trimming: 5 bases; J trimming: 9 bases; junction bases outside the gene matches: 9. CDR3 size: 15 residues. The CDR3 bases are TGTGCCAGCAGTACCTCCCTAGCGGGAGGTAGTGAGCAGTTCTTC. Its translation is CASSTSLAGGSEQFF.

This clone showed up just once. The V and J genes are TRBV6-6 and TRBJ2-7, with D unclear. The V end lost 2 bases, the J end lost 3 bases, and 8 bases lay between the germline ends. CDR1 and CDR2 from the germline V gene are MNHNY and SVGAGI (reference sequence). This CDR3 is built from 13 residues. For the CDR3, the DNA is TGTGCCAGCAGTTACAACGTAGACTACGAGCAGTACTTC. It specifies CASSYNVDYEQYF.

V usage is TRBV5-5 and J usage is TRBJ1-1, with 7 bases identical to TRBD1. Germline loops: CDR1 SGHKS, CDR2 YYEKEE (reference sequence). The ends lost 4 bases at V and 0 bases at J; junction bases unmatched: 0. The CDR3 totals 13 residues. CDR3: CASSDRVNTEAFF. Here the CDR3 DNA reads TGTGCCAGCAGCGACAGGGTGAACACTGAAGCTTTCTTT.

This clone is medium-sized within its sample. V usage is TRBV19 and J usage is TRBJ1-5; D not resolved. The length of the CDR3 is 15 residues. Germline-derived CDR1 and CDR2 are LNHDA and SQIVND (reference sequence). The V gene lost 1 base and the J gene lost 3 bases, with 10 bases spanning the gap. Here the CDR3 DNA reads TGTGCCAGTAGTATAGCCACGACCTCCAATCAGCCCCAGCATTTT. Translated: CASSIATTSNQPQHF.

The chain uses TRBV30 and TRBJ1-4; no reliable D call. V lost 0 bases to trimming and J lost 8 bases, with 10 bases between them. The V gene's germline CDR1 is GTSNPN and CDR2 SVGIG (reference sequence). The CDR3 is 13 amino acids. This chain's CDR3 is CAWSVLRGEKLFF. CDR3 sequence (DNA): TGTGCCTGGAGTGTACTCAGAGGGGAAAAACTGTTTTTT.

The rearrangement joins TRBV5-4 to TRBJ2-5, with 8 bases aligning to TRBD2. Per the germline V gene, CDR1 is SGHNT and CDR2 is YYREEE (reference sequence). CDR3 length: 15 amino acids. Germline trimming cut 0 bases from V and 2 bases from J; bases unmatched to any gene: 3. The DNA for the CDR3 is TGTGCCAGCAGCTTGGCGGGGGGGACTCAAGAGACCCAGTACTTC. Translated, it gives CASSLAGGTQETQYF.

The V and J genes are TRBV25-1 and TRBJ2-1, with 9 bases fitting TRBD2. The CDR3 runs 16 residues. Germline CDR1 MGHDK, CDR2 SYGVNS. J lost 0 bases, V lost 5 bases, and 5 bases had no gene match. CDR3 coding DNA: TGTGCCAGCAGTACTAGCGGGCCGATCTCCTACAATGAGCAGTTCTTC. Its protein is CASSTSGPISYNEQFF.

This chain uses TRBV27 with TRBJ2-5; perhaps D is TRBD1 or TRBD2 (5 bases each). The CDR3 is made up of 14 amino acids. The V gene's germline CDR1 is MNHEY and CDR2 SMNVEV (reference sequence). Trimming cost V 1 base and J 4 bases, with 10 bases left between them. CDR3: CASSLWGSIETQYF. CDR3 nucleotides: TGTGCCAGCAGTTTATGGGGGAGTATAGAGACCCAGTACTTC.

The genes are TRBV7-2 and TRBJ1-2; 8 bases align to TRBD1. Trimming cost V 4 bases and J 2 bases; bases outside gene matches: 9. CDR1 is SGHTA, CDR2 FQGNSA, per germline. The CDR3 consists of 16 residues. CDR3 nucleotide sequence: TGTGCCAGCAGCTACCGGGGGACAGGAAAAAACTATGGCTACACCTTC. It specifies CASSYRGTGKNYGYTF.

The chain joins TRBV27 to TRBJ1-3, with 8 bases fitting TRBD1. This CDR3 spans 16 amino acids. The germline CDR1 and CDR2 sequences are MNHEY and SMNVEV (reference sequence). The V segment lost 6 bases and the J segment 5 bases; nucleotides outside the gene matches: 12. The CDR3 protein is CASSTSLGQGRNTIYF. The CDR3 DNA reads TGTGCCAGCAGCACATCACTCGGACAGGGTAGAAACACCATATATTTT.

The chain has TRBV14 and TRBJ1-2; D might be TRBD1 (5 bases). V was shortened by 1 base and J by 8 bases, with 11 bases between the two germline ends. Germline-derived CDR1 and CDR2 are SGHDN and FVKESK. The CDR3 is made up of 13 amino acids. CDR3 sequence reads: CASSQVDGAGYTF. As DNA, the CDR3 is TGTGCCAGCAGCCAAGTGGACGGGGCCGGCTACACCTTC.

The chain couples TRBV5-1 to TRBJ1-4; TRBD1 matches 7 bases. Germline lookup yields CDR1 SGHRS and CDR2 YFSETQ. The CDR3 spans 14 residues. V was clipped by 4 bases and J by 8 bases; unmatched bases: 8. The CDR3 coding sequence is TGCGCCAGCAGCCAAAGACAGGGAGGGGAAAAACTGTTTTTT. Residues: CASSQRQGGEKLFF.

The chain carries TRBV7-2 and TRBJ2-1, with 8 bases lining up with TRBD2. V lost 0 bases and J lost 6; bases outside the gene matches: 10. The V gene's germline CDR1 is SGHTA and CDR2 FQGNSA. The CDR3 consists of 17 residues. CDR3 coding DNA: TGTGCCAGCAGCTTAGCGTCGACTAGCGCTATATCCAATGAGCAGTTCTTC. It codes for CASSLASTSAISNEQFF.

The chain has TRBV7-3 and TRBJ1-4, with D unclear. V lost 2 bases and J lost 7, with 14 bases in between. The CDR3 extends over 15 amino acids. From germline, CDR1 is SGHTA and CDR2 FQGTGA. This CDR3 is CASSLRGQEGEKLFF. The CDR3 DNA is TGTGCCAGCAGCTTACGAGGGCAGGAGGGTGAAAAACTGTTTTTT. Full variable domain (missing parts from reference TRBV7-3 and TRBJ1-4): GAGVSQTPSNKVTEKGKYVELRCDPISGHTALYWYRQSLGQGPEFLIYFQGTGAADDSGLPNDRFFAVRPEGSVSTLKIQRTERGDSAVYLCASSLRGQEGEKLFFGSGTQLSVL.

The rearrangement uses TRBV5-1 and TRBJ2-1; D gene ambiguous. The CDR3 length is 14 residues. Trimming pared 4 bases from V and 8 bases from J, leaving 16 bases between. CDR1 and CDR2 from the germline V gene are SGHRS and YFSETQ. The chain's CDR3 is CASSRQPVDDEQFF. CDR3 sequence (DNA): TGCGCCAGCAGCCGTCAGCCTGTTGACGATGAGCAGTTCTTC. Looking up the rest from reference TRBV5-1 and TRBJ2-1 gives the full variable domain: KAGVTQTPRYLIKTRGQQVTLSCSPISGHRSVSWYQQTPGQGLQFLFEYFSETQRNKGNFPGRFSGRQFSNSRSEMNVSTLELGDSALYLCASSRQPVDDEQFFGPGTRLTVL.

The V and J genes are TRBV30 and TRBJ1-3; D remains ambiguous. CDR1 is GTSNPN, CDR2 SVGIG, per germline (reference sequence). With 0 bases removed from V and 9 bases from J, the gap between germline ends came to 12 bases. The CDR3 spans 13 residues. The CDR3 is CAWSVRRSATIYF. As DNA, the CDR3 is TGTGCCTGGAGTGTAAGACGATCGGCCACCATATATTTT.

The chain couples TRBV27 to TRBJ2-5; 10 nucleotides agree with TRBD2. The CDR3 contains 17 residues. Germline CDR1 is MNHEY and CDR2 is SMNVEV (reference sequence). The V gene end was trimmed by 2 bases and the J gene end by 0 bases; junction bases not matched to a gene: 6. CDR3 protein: CASSLTFLAGDQETQYF. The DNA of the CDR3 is TGTGCCAGCAGTTTAACCTTTCTAGCGGGGGACCAAGAGACCCAGTACTTC.

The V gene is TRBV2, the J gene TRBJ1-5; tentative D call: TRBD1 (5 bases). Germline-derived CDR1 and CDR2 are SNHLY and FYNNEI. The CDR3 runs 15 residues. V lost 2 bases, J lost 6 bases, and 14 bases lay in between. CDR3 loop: CASSERQGVRQPQHF. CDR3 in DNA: TGTGCCAGCAGTGAAAGGCAGGGCGTACGTCAGCCCCAGCATTTT.

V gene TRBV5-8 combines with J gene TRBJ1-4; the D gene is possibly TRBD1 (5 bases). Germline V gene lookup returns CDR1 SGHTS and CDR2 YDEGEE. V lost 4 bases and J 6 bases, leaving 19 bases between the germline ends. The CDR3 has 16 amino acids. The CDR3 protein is CASSPIRQRLDEKLFF. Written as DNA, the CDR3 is TGTGCCAGCAGCCCCATTAGACAGAGGTTGGATGAAAAACTGTTTTTT.

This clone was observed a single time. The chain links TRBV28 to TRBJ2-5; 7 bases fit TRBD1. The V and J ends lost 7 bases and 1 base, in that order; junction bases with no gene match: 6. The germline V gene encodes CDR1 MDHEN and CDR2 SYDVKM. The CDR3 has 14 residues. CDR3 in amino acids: CASNETGLQETQYF. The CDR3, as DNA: TGTGCCAGCAATGAGACAGGGCTCCAAGAGACCCAGTACTTC.

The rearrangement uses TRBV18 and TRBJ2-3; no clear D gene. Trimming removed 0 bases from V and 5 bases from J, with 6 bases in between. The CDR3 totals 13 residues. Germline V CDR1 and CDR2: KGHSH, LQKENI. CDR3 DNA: TGTGCCAGCTCACCACCGCCTAAAGATACGCAGTATTTT. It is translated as CASSPPPKDTQYF.

As DNA, the CDR3 is TGTGCCACCAGCGGGGGACCTCCCAATGAGCAGTTCTTC. Translated, it gives CATSGGPPNEQFF. The chain has TRBV24-1 and TRBJ2-1, with D maybe TRBD2 (6 bases). Germline V gives CDR1 KGHDR, CDR2 SFDVKD. The V and J ends lost 7 bases and 6 bases respectively, with 12 bases between them. CDR3 length: 13 residues.

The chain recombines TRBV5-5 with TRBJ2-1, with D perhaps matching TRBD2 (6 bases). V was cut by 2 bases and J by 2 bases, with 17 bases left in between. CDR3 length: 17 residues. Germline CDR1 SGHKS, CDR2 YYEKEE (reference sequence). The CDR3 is CASSLSSAAGTYNEQFF. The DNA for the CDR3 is TGTGCCAGCAGCTTATCCTCGGCCGCGGGGACCTACAATGAGCAGTTCTTC. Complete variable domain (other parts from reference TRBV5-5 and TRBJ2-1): DAGVTQSPTHLIKTRGQQVTLRCSPISGHKSVSWYQQVLGQGPQFIFQYYEKEERGRGNFPDRFSARQFPNYSSELNVNALLLGDSALYLCASSLSSAAGTYNEQFFGPGTRLTVL.

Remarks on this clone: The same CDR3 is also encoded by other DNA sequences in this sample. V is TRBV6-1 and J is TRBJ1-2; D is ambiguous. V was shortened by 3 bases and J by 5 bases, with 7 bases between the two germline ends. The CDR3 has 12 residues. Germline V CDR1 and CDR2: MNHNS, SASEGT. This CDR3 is CASSDRNYGYTF. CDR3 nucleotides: TGTGCCAGCAGTGACAGGAATTATGGCTACACCTTC.

The CDR3 reads CASSLGNYGYTF. The CDR3 DNA reads TGCGCCAGCAGCTTGGGTAACTATGGCTACACCTTC. The rearrangement uses TRBV5-1 and TRBJ1-2; the D is unclear. The germline V gene has CDR1 SGHRS and CDR2 YFSETQ. The CDR3 spans 12 residues. Trimming stripped 0 bases from V and 1 base from J, with 1 base between.

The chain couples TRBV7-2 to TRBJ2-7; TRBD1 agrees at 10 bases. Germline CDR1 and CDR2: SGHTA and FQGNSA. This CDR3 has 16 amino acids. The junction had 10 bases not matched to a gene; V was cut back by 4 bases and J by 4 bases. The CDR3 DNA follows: TGTGCCAGCAGCTCTACCGGGACAGGGGTTGCGTACGAGCAGTACTTC. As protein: CASSSTGTGVAYEQYF.

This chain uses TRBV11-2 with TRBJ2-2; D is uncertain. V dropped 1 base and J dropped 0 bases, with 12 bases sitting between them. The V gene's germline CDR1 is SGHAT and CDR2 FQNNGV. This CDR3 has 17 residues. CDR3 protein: CASSLAYQATNTGELFF. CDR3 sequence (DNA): TGTGCCAGCAGCTTAGCGTACCAAGCGACGAACACCGGGGAGCTGTTTTTT.

The CDR3 protein is CASSYPGLAGNEQFF. In DNA form, the CDR3 reads TGCGCCAGCAGCTATCCGGGACTAGCGGGAAACGAGCAGTTCTTC. This chain uses TRBV5-1 with TRBJ2-1; TRBD2 agrees at 13 bases. With 3 bases clipped from V and 10 bases from J, the junction kept 7 bases outside the gene matches. This CDR3 has 15 amino acids. Germline V gene lookup returns CDR1 SGHRS and CDR2 YFSETQ.